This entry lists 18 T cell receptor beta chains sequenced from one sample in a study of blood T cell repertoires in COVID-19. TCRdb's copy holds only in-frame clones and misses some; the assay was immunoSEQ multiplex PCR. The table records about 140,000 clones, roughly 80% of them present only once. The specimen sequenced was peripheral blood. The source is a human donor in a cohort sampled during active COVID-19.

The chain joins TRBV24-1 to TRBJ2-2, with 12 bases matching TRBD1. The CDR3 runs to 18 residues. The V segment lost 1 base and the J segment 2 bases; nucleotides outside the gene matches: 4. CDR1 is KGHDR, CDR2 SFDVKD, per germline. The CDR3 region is CATSDLGTGGLNTGELFF. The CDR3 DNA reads TGTGCCACCAGTGATTTAGGGACAGGGGGCTTAAACACCGGGGAGCTGTTTTTT.

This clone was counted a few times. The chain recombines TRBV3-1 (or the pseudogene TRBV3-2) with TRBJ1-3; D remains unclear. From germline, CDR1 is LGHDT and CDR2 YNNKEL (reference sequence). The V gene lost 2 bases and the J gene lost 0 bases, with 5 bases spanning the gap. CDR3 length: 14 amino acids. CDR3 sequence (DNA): TGTGCCAGCAGCCAATCAGGCTCTGGAAACACCATATATTTT. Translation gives CASSQSGSGNTIYF.

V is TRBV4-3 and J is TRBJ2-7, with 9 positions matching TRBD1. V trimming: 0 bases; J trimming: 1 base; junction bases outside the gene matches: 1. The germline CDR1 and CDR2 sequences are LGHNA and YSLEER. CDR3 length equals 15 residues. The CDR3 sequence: CASSQEDRGSYEQYF. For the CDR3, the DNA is TGCGCCAGCAGCCAAGAGGACAGGGGTTCCTACGAGCAGTACTTC.

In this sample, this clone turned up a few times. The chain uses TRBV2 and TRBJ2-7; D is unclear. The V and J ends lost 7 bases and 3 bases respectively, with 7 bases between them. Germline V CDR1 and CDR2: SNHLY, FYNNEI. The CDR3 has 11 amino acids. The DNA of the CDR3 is TGTGCCAGCACTCAGTACTACGAGCAGTACTTC. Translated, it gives CASTQYYEQYF.

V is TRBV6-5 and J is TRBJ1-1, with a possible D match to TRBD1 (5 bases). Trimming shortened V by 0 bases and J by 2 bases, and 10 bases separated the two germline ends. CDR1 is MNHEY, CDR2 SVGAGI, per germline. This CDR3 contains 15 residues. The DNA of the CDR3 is TGTGCCAGCAGTTACTCTGGGGGGGGTAACACTGAAGCTTTCTTT. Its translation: CASSYSGGGNTEAFF.

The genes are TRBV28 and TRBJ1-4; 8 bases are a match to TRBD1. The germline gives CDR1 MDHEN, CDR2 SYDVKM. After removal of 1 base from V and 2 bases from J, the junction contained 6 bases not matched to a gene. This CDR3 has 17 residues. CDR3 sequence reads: CASSLYRQGPTNEKLFF. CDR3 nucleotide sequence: TGTGCCAGCAGTTTATATCGACAGGGGCCCACTAATGAAAAACTGTTTTTT.

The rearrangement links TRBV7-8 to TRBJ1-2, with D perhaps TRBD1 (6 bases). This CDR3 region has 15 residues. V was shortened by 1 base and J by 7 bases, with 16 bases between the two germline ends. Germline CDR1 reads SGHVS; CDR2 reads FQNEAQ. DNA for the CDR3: TGTGCCAGCAGCTTAGAAGGGCCAGGGACAATTGGCTACACCTTC. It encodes CASSLEGPGTIGYTF.

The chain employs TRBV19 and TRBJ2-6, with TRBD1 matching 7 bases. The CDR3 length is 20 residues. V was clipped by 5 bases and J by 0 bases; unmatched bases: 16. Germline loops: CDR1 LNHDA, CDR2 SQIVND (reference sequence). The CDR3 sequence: CASSAPSDRPLNSGANVLTF. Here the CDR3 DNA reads TGTGCCAGTAGTGCTCCATCGGACAGGCCTCTTAACTCTGGGGCCAACGTCCTGACTTTC.

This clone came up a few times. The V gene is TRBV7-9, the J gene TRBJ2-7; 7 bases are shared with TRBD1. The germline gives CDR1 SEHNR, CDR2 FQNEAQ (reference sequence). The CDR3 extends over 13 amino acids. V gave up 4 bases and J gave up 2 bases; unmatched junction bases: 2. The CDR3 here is CASSWDSTYEQYF. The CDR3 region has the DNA TGTGCCAGCAGCTGGGACAGCACCTACGAGCAGTACTTC.

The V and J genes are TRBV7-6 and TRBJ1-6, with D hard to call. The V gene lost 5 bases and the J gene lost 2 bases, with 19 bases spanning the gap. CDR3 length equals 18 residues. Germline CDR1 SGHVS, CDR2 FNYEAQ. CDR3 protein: CASSVTKSSGAYNSPLHF. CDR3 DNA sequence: TGTGCCAGCAGCGTTACCAAAAGCAGCGGCGCCTATAATTCACCCCTCCACTTT.

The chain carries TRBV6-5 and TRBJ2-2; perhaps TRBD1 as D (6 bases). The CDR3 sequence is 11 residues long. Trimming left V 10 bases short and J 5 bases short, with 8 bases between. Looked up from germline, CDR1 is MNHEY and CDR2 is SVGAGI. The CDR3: CATDRTGELFF. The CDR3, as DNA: TGTGCCACCGACAGGACCGGGGAGCTGTTTTTT.

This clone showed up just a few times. The DNA for the CDR3 is TGTGCCAGCAGCTTGTTCTCTCCCGGCTACGAGCAGTACTTC. Translating gives CASSLFSPGYEQYF. This chain connects TRBV5-5 to TRBJ2-7; no firm D call. This CDR3 spans 14 amino acids. Looked up from germline, CDR1 is SGHKS and CDR2 is YYEKEE (reference sequence). With 1 base removed from V and 3 bases from J, the gap between germline ends came to 11 bases. Looking up the rest from reference TRBV5-5 and TRBJ2-7 gives the full variable domain: DAGVTQSPTHLIKTRGQQVTLRCSPISGHKSVSWYQQVLGQGPQFIFQYYEKEERGRGNFPDRFSARQFPNYSSELNVNALLLGDSALYLCASSLFSPGYEQYFGPGTRLTVT.

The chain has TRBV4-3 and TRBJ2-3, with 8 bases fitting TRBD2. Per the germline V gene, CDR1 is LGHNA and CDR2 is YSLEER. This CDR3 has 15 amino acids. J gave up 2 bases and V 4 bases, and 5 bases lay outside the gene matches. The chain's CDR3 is CASSPRGETTDTQYF. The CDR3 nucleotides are TGCGCCAGCAGCCCGCGGGGGGAGACCACAGATACGCAGTATTTT.

CDR3 loop: CASSFGGYTDTQYF. The CDR3, as DNA: TGTGCCAGCAGTTTCGGGGGGTACACAGATACGCAGTATTTT. This chain joins TRBV6-2 or TRBV6-3 and TRBJ2-3, with 7 bases fitting TRBD2. The germline V gene has CDR1 MNHEY and CDR2 SVGEGT. V shed 4 bases, J shed 2 bases, and the junction held 3 bases outside the gene matches. The CDR3 is 14 amino acids.

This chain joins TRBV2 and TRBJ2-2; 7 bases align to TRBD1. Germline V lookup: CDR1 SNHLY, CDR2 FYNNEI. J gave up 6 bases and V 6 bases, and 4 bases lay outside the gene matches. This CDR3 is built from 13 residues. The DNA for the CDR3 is TGTGCCAGCAGAACGGACAGGTCCGGGGAGCTGTTTTTT. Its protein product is CASRTDRSGELFF.

CDR3: CASSPTGGRTDTQYF. The DNA of the CDR3 is TGTGCCAGCTCCCCTACGGGGGGGCGTACAGATACGCAGTATTTT. This chain links TRBV18 with TRBJ2-3; 8 nucleotides align to TRBD2. V trimming: 6 bases; J trimming: 3 bases; junction bases outside the gene matches: 8. The CDR3 loop spans 15 amino acids. The germline V gene has CDR1 KGHSH and CDR2 LQKENI.

The DNA of the CDR3 is TGTGCTTCCTGGGCCCAGGGCCCATATGGCTACACCTTC. Translating it yields CASWAQGPYGYTF. The chain is built from TRBV12-3 or TRBV12-4 and TRBJ1-2, with TRBD1 as a possible D gene (5 bases). The CDR3 is 13 residues long.

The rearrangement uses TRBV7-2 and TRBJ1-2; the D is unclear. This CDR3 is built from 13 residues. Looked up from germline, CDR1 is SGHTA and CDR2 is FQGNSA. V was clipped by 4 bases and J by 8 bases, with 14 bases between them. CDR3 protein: CASSSNTGMGYTF. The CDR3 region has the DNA TGTGCCAGCAGCTCCAACACGGGGATGGGCTACACCTTC. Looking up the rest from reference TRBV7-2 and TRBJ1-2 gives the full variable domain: GAGVSQSPSNKVTEKGKDVELRCDPISGHTALYWYRQSLGQGLEFLIYFQGNSAPDKSGLPSDRFSAERTGGSVSTLTIQRTQQEDSAVYLCASSSNTGMGYTFGSGTRLTVV.